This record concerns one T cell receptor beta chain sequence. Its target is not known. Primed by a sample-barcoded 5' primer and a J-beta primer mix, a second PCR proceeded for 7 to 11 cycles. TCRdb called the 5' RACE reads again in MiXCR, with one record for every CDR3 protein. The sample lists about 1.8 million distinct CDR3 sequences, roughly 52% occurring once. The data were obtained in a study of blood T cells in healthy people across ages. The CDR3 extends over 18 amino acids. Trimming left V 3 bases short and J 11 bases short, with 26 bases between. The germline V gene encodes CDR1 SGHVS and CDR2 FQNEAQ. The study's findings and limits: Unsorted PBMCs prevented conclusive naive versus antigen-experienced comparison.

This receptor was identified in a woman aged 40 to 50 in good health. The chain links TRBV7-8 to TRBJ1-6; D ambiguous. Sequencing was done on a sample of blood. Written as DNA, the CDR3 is TGTGCCAGCAGCTTCCCCCCGGGATCGAGACTGAGCATTCCACCCCTCCACTTT. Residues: CASSFPPGSRLSIPPLHF. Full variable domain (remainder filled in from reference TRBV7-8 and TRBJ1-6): GAGVSQSPRYKVAKRGQDVALRCDPISGHVSLFWYQQALGQGPEFLTYFQNEAQLDKSGLPSDRFFAERPEGSVSTLKIQRTQQEDSAVYLCASSFPPGSRLSIPPLHFGNGTRLTVT.